The subject of this entry is one T cell receptor beta chain. The antigen remains unidentified. The sample comes from a study of blood T cells in healthy people across ages. Each of the donors had approximately 10 milliliters of peripheral blood drawn into EDTA-treated Vacutainer tubes. It was with a sample-barcoded 5' primer and a J-beta primer mix that a second PCR of about 6 to 12 cycles was run. One entry per CDR3 protein, called by TCRdb with MiXCR from the 5' RACE reads. The sample yields roughly 1.9 million distinct CDR3 sequences, about two fifths seen once. The CDR3 has 15 amino acids. The germline gives CDR1 LGHDT, CDR2 YNNKEL (reference sequence). V was cut by 5 bases and J by 5 bases, with 18 bases left in between. Study observations and caveats: Long-lived donors carried more naive CD4+ cells and greater diversity than aged donors. While age rose, TCR beta diversity per million T cells dropped in a roughly linear way.

The chain links TRBV3-1 to TRBJ2-5, with D perhaps TRBD1 or TRBD2 (5 bases each). The specimen was blood. The sequence was obtained from a human donor in good health. CDR3 residues: CASSATVGIVETQYF. CDR3 coding DNA: TGTGCCAGCAGCGCGACAGTCGGGATCGTCGAGACCCAGTACTTC.